This TCR beta chain was sequenced in a study of blood T cell repertoires in COVID-19. Whole-study context: Specimens from acute and convalescent COVID-19 originated in the United States, Italy and Spain. Sample material is recorded as cDNA or gDNA derived from T cells, B-cell-depleted T cells, or PBMCs.

In the original workflow: Researchers report that nucleated cell counts were estimated from reference gene primer amplification. Generated by immunoSEQ multiplex PCR, the TCRdb table keeps only in-frame clones and is missing some. The DNA was the basis for D and trimming; V, J and clone size are from that table. Of roughly 33,000 clones listed, 93% were seen once; the top ten hold 4% to 6.5%. This clone has just one count. CDR3 length: 16 residues. Per germline, CDR1 SNHLY and CDR2 FYNNEI. V shed 5 bases, J shed 1 base, and the junction held 9 bases outside the gene matches. V and J are TRBV2 and TRBJ2-3, with 7 bases aligning to TRBD2. The receptor comes from a human donor in a cohort sampled during active COVID-19. Sequencing input: peripheral blood. The CDR3, as DNA: TGTGCCAGCAGTCCCTGGACTAGTGGGGGCACAGATACGCAGTATTTT. It is translated as CASSPWTSGGTDTQYF.